Presented here are 10 T cell receptor beta chains from one specimen sequenced in a study of shared clonotypes between healthy human individuals (dated by TCRdb to 2020 to 2022). Library creation used the immunoSEQ multiplex PCR assay. TCRdb provides this immuneACCESS table in a form limited to in-frame rearrangements. Some clones are lacking; in checked studies, under half of them reflect an unresolved V gene, and why the rest are absent is not known. Counted in this sample were about 380,000 clones; about 96% of them appeared once. About 0.34% of the sample belongs to the ten largest clones. The source material was memory CD8+ T cells sorted from blood. This specimen's cell subset or site label, per the study, means: CD45RO+ cells pooled with CCR7-negative TemRA cells. All receptors derive from a man aged 30-40 years in good health.

The chain is built from TRBV11-2 and TRBJ2-6; the D is unclear. The CDR3 totals 18 residues. Germline CDR1 reads SGHAT; CDR2 reads FQNNGV. Trimming pared 5 bases from V and 2 bases from J, leaving 19 bases between. CDR3 region: CASSPIIRAQAGANVLTF. CDR3 coding DNA: TGTGCCAGCAGCCCCATTATCCGGGCGCAAGCTGGGGCCAACGTCCTGACTTTC.

This clone was observed a single time. This sequence joins TRBV5-5 and TRBJ1-3, with D unresolved. This CDR3 contains 18 residues. With 4 bases removed from V and 0 bases from J, the gap between germline ends came to 20 bases. The germline V gene has CDR1 SGHKS and CDR2 YYEKEE (reference sequence). DNA of the CDR3: TGTGCCAGCAGCCATACCGGCTACACGGACTTCTCTGGAAACACCATATATTTT. Protein sequence: CASSHTGYTDFSGNTIYF.

The chain is built from TRBV7-2 and TRBJ1-5, with D perhaps TRBD1 (6 bases). The ends were cut back, 2 bases at V and 6 bases at J, with 11 bases in the middle. Germline CDR1 reads SGHTA; CDR2 reads FQGNSA. The CDR3 contains 14 residues. The CDR3 nucleotides are TGTGCCAGCAGCTTATCAGGGGCGGGTCAGCCCCAGCATTTT. Its translation: CASSLSGAGQPQHF.

The chain links TRBV30 to TRBJ2-7; tentative D call: TRBD2 (7 bases). This CDR3 is 14 amino acids long. V dropped 1 base and J dropped 0 bases, with 10 bases sitting between them. Germline CDR1 reads GTSNPN; CDR2 reads SVGIG (reference sequence). CDR3 nucleotides: TGTGCCTGGAGTGCAGGGGAGGGCTCCTACGAGCAGTACTTC. Translation: CAWSAGEGSYEQYF.

The V call is TRBV28, the J call TRBJ2-5; 7 bases map to TRBD2. The CDR3 has 14 amino acids. The V and J ends lost 3 bases and 5 bases, in that order; junction bases with no gene match: 6. Looked up from germline, CDR1 is MDHEN and CDR2 is SYDVKM. The CDR3 sequence: CASSFGLGGETQYF. CDR3 bases: TGTGCCAGCAGTTTTGGACTAGGCGGGGAGACCCAGTACTTC.

The gene calls are TRBV7-6 and TRBJ2-1; the D is unclear. The CDR3 sequence is 13 residues long. Germline V gene data show CDR1 as SGHVS and CDR2 as FNYEAQ. With 6 bases removed from V and 5 bases from J, the gap between germline ends came to 11 bases. CDR3 region: CASSTHWNNEQFF. The CDR3 DNA reads as TGTGCCAGCAGTACCCACTGGAACAATGAGCAGTTCTTC.

The genes are TRBV27 and TRBJ2-7, with 10 nucleotides matching TRBD2. The CDR3 sequence is 14 residues long. Germline-derived CDR1 and CDR2 are MNHEY and SMNVEV (reference sequence). Germline trimming cut 3 bases from V and 4 bases from J; bases unmatched to any gene: 3. DNA for the CDR3: TGTGCCAGCAGTTTGGTAGCGGGGGGTTACGAGCAGTACTTC. This sequence encodes CASSLVAGGYEQYF.

V gene TRBV2 combines with J gene TRBJ2-3; D is perhaps TRBD1 (6 bases). This CDR3 comprises 12 residues. V dropped 7 bases and J dropped 4 bases, with 9 bases sitting between them. Germline values: CDR1 SNHLY, CDR2 FYNNEI. The CDR3 is CASTAGADTQYF. CDR3 coding DNA: TGTGCCAGCACCGCAGGGGCAGATACGCAGTATTTT.

The chain employs TRBV7-9 and TRBJ2-5; a possible D gene is TRBD1 (7 bases). The CDR3 is 17 residues long. Per the germline V gene, CDR1 is SEHNR and CDR2 is FQNEAQ (reference sequence). Trimming pared 5 bases from V and 2 bases from J, leaving 21 bases between. In nucleotides, the CDR3 is TGTGCCAGCAGCCCCCCCGCCGCAGGGGGGCTTCAAGAGACCCAGTACTTC. It is translated as CASSPPAAGGLQETQYF.

This chain joins TRBV27 and TRBJ1-1; D call uncertain. Trimming took 2 bases from V and 1 from J, leaving 11 bases between them. Germline assignment: CDR1 MNHEY and CDR2 SMNVEV (reference sequence). CDR3 length: 15 amino acids. CDR3 region: CASSLPPGRNTEAFF. Here the CDR3 DNA reads TGTGCCAGCAGTTTACCGCCGGGTAGGAACACTGAAGCTTTCTTT.